The 3 T cell receptor beta chains reported below all come from one sample, sequenced in a study of T cell responses to AZD1222 COVID-19 vaccine. TCRdb's copy holds only in-frame clones and misses some; the assay was immunoSEQ multiplex PCR. The sample comprises approximately 270,000 clones, 90% to 95% of which are singletons, and roughly 0.6% rests with the top ten. Here the sequenced sample was peripheral blood, taken 28 days after the second AZD1222 dose. Every receptor here comes from an adult who received the AZD1222 COVID-19 vaccine.

This chain uses TRBV9 with TRBJ2-7; the match to TRBD1 covers 7 bases. This CDR3 has 15 amino acids. Trimming removed 0 bases from V and 2 bases from J; junction bases left unmatched: 5. The germline CDR1 and CDR2 sequences are SGDLS and YYNGEE. The CDR3 spells CASSVGNRGPYEQYF. In DNA, the CDR3 is TGTGCCAGCAGCGTAGGAAACAGGGGCCCCTACGAGCAGTACTTC.

The chain recombines TRBV6-5 with TRBJ1-6, with D tentatively TRBD1 (6 bases). V shed 6 bases and J shed 10 bases, with 16 bases lying between them. The CDR3 is made up of 14 amino acids. The V gene's germline CDR1 is MNHEY and CDR2 SVGAGI. As DNA, the CDR3 is TGTGCCAGCAGGGTTGCGGGGGGCGGATCACCCCTCCACTTT. Protein sequence: CASRVAGGGSPLHF.

The CDR3 DNA is TGTGCCAGCAGCCAAACCTCCTACAATGAGCAGTTCTTC. Translating it yields CASSQTSYNEQFF. This chain links TRBV3-1 (or the pseudogene TRBV3-2) with TRBJ2-1, with no clear D. Germline V gene data show CDR1 as LGHDT and CDR2 as YNNKEL (reference sequence). The V end lost 2 bases, the J end lost 0 bases, and 2 bases lay between the germline ends. The CDR3 has 13 amino acids.